This is a list of T cell receptor beta chains from one sample in a study of blood T cell repertoires in COVID-19. Profiled with immunoSEQ multiplex PCR; TCRdb holds only in-frame clones, not every one. The data hold about 80,000 clones, with about 88% observed a single time. Sequenced: peripheral blood. The receptors were sampled from a man in his 70s with active or convalescent COVID-19. Each CDR3 is given without its conserved first and last residue.

V,CDR3
TRBV9,ASSVEGQPGEKLF
TRBV24-1,ATSDLGRGGETQY
TRBV11-2,ASSVSSGNTIY
TRBV19,ASSITGDGSDTQY
TRBV18,ASSPNAAGGAHGYT
TRBV19,ASSTGESYNEQF
TRBV27,ASRPGERRNSPLH
TRBV5-1,ASSLVGGATTEAF
TRBV5-5,ASRSVPPGQGNYGYT
TRBV24-1,ATSEGAGPQH
TRBV3-1/TRBV3-2,ASSPLGGNTEAF
TRBV18,ASSRGTGSSYEQY
TRBV7-2,ASSGGEFLLVGSDGYT
TRBV27,ASRGTGGTKNIQY
TRBV20-1,SAGVYSFSGFSYNEQF
TRBV9,ASSVGGQGVYEQF
TRBV7-9,ASSLIGRGFTDTQY
TRBV2,ASRRSPLDSINQPQH
TRBV5-5,ASSLGWGSGGLSYEQY
TRBV18,ASSPRGVAGEQY
TRBV9,ASSVDIEQF
TRBV11-2,ASSYGQGTEAF
TRBV5-5,ASSSEGTEAF